This record looks at one T cell receptor beta chain sequence and its context. Antigen: not known. One junction end disagrees with the germline gene, perhaps due to a read error. This sample was included in a study of cytomegalovirus exposure and HLA in healthy donors. Study overall: In a previous analysis, some 110 million unique TCR beta sequences were found from 150 million to 200 million T cells. Study-wide results and caveats: Later analysis identified 16,000 or so TCR beta sequences associated with HLA alleles, using a false discovery rate threshold of 0.05.

The PCR contained 60 Vbeta and 13 Jbeta primers. In the study's own analysis: Around 11 million shared chains were among the about 80 million unique TCR beta chains that a later analysis counted. Method: immunoSEQ multiplex PCR; TCRdb's copy keeps in-frame clones and lacks some. From that table come the V and J calls and clone size; the DNA was used to work out D and trimming. Among fewer than 110,000 clones listed, about four fifths were seen once. The CDR3 sequence is 17 residues long. CDR1 is SGHDT and CDR2 is YYEEEE in the germline V gene. The sequence derives from a man between 25 and 39 years old in good health and CMV-seropositive. The rearrangement links TRBV5-6 to TRBJ2-6; maybe TRBD2 (7 bases). Sequenced material: PBMCs. The CDR3 coding sequence is TGTGCCAGCAGCCGGGGGGTATTCCAATCGGGGGCCAACGGCCTGACTTTC. Translating it yields CASSRGVFQSGANGLTF.